A selection of T cell receptor beta chains follows, all from one sample in a study of T cell repertoires in cytomegalovirus infection. TCRdb re-called the reads with MiXCR, one entry per CDR3 protein. Seen here are 150,000 or so distinct CDR3 sequences, about 6% observed once, and the top ten hold about 20%. The sequenced sample was PBMCs. All receptors come from a human donor in good health (CMV status not recorded). Some clones in this sample may be carry-over from other donors' samples. Each CDR3 is given with its conserved first and last residue. A D gene is named only where the DNA matches it firmly. Where a row states a size, it is once, few, many or the class of an expanded clone; other rows omit it.

size: many
J: TRBJ2-3
V: TRBV7-2
D: TRBD2
DNA: TGTGCCAGCAGCTTAGCGCCCAGCGGGGGGTACACAGATACGCAGTATTTT
CDR3: CASSLAPSGGYTDTQYF

size: many
J: TRBJ1-1
V: TRBV19
D: -
DNA: TGTGCCAGTAGTAAAGAAGGGCTGAACACTGAAGCTTTCTTT
CDR3: CASSKEGLNTEAFF

size: many
J: TRBJ1-1
V: TRBV10-3
D: -
DNA: TGTGCCATCAGTGAACTCCCGAACACTGAAGCTTTCTTT
CDR3: CAISELPNTEAFF

size: many
J: TRBJ2-1
V: TRBV14
D: -
DNA: TGTGCCAGCAGCCAAGATTTGGCTTCGCAGCAGTTCTTC
CDR3: CASSQDLASQQFF

size: many
J: TRBJ1-6
V: TRBV7-2
D: TRBD1
DNA: TGTGCCAGCAGCTCACGGGACAGGGCCTTGCACTATAATTCACCCCTCCACTTT
CDR3: CASSSRDRALHYNSPLHF

size: -
J: TRBJ1-2
V: TRBV4-1
D: TRBD1
DNA: TGCGCCAGCAGCCAAGATCAACAGGGGTTCTATGGCTACACCTTC
CDR3: CASSQDQQGFYGYTF

size: many
J: TRBJ1-3
V: TRBV7-6
D: -
DNA: TGTGCCAGCAGCTTAGCCCAGGTCGGCTCTGGAAACACCATATATTTT
CDR3: CASSLAQVGSGNTIYF

size: many
J: TRBJ1-2
V: TRBV27
D: -
DNA: TGTGCCAGCAGTTTATTGTTTCGGGGAAACTATGGCTACACCTTC
CDR3: CASSLLFRGNYGYTF

size: many
J: TRBJ2-2
V: TRBV7-2
D: -
DNA: TGTGCCAGCAGCCTGGGACTTGTACTCGGGGAGCTGTTTTTT
CDR3: CASSLGLVLGELFF

size: few
J: TRBJ2-3
V: TRBV3-1
D: TRBD2
DNA: TGTGCCAGCAGCCAAGGGGGACTAGCGGGGGGCACAGATACGCAGTATTTT
CDR3: CASSQGGLAGGTDTQYF

size: many
J: TRBJ2-1
V: TRBV6-2/TRBV6-3
D: TRBD2
DNA: TGTGCCAGCGGTCTAGCGGGGGGGCCGGGTGAGCAGTTCTTC
CDR3: CASGLAGGPGEQFF

size: -
J: TRBJ2-1
V: TRBV6-8
D: TRBD2
DNA: TGTGCCAGCAGTTACTCGTGGACTAGCGGGGTGCAGTTCTTC
CDR3: CASSYSWTSGVQFF

size: -
J: TRBJ2-3
V: TRBV20-1
D: TRBD2
DNA: TGCAGTGCTATTAAGGCTAGCGGGGGCAACACAGATACGCAGTATTTT
CDR3: CSAIKASGGNTDTQYF

size: few
J: TRBJ2-2
V: TRBV4-2
D: -
DNA: TGTGCCAGCAGCCAATTCATCAGGACGGGTACCGGGGAGCTGTTTTTT
CDR3: CASSQFIRTGTGELFF

size: many
J: TRBJ2-7
V: TRBV28
D: -
DNA: TGTGCCAGCAGTTTCCTCCCGAGGGTGTCAAAAGGAGGCGAGCAGTACTTC
CDR3: CASSFLPRVSKGGEQYF

size: many
J: TRBJ1-5
V: TRBV6-5
D: TRBD1
DNA: TGTGCCAGCAGTAGCTCCGGGACAGGGGGAAGTCAGCCCCAGCATTTT
CDR3: CASSSSGTGGSQPQHF

size: many
J: TRBJ1-6
V: TRBV11-2
D: -
DNA: TGTGCCAGCAGTACCCTCCTAGGTGCTTCTTCACCCCTCCACTTT
CDR3: CASSTLLGASSPLHF

size: many
J: TRBJ1-3
V: TRBV29-1
D: -
DNA: TGCAGCGTTGGAGGGACGGCAAGCTCTGGAAACACCATATATTTT
CDR3: CSVGGTASSGNTIYF

size: many
J: TRBJ1-1
V: TRBV14
D: -
DNA: TGTGCCAGCAGCCAAGATGGAAACACGGGGGCGAAGAAAGCTTTCTTT
CDR3: CASSQDGNTGAKKAFF

size: -
J: TRBJ1-2
V: TRBV15
D: TRBD1
DNA: TGTGCCACCAGCGACTGGGACAGCTGGGGAGGCTACACCTTC
CDR3: CATSDWDSWGGYTF

size: few
J: TRBJ2-1
V: TRBV6-1
D: -
DNA: TGTGCCAGCAGTCTATATCACCGCGATGAGCAGTTCTTC
CDR3: CASSLYHRDEQFF

size: many
J: TRBJ2-5
V: TRBV15
D: TRBD2
DNA: TGTGCCACCAGCAGTGGACTAGCGGGGGGGCAGGAGGTAAAAGAGACCCAGTACTTC
CDR3: CATSSGLAGGQEVKETQYF

size: many
J: TRBJ2-5
V: TRBV7-3
D: -
DNA: TGTGCCAGCAGCCCCGGGGGGCAGGCGAAAGAGACCCAGTACTTC
CDR3: CASSPGGQAKETQYF